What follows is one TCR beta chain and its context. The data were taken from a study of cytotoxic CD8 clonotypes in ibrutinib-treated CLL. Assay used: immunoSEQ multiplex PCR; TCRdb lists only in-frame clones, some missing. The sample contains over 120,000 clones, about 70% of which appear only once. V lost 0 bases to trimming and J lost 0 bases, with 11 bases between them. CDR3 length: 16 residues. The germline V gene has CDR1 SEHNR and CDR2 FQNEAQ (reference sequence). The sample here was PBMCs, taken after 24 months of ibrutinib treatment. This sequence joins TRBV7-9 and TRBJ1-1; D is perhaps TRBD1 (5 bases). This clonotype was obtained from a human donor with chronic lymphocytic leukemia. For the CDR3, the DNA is TGTGCCAGCAGCTTAGCCGGTCGGGGGGTGAACACTGAAGCTTTCTTT. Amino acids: CASSLAGRGVNTEAFF.